The 8 T cell receptor beta chains listed next were all sequenced from one sample in a study of shared clonotypes between healthy human individuals. Terminally differentiated effector memory CD45RA+ cells were excluded from the naive CD8 cells, which were CD45RO-negative and positively selected for CCR7. Libraries were prepared by immunoSEQ multiplex PCR; TCRdb keeps only in-frame clonotypes and omits some of them. The sample lists fewer than 850,000 clones, 90% to 97% occurring once. Sequencing was performed on naive CD8+ T cells sorted from blood. The receptors come from a man aged 30 to 45 in good health.

The genes are TRBV2 and TRBJ2-5, with TRBD2 as a possible D gene (6 bases). Germline V lookup: CDR1 SNHLY, CDR2 FYNNEI. The CDR3 consists of 15 residues. Trimming removed 7 bases at V and 1 base at J, with 16 bases between. The CDR3 protein is CASNLLEGSQETQYF. The CDR3 bases are TGTGCCAGCAATCTGCTGGAGGGGTCCCAAGAGACCCAGTACTTC.

This chain connects TRBV7-2 to TRBJ1-5; D gene unclear. CDR1 and CDR2 (germline): SGHTA, FQGNSA. CDR3 length equals 15 residues. The V and J ends lost 5 bases and 4 bases respectively, with 15 bases between them. The CDR3 DNA sequence: TGTGCCAGCAGCCTGAGACCAGTGGGGAATCAGCCCCAGCATTTT. Amino acid sequence: CASSLRPVGNQPQHF.

The chain carries TRBV11-2 and TRBJ1-1, with TRBD1 matching 8 bases. Trimming cost V 4 bases and J 4 bases; bases outside gene matches: 11. CDR1 is SGHAT, CDR2 FQNNGV, per germline. There are 16 residues in the CDR3. The CDR3 region is CASSSRVQGGVTEAFF. The CDR3 nucleotides read TGTGCCAGCAGCTCAAGGGTACAGGGGGGCGTCACTGAAGCTTTCTTT.

This chain connects TRBV5-4 to TRBJ2-2, with D hard to call. The CDR3 totals 16 residues. V dropped 0 bases and J dropped 0 bases, with 9 bases sitting between them. The germline CDR1 and CDR2 sequences are SGHNT and YYREEE (reference sequence). The CDR3 DNA follows: TGTGCCAGCAGCTTGGATGGGGATTCGAACACCGGGGAGCTGTTTTTT. It is translated as CASSLDGDSNTGELFF.

The gene calls are TRBV27 and TRBJ1-1; D remains unclear. The V gene lost 0 bases and the J gene lost 4 bases, with 6 bases spanning the gap. Germline CDR1 and CDR2: MNHEY and SMNVEV (reference sequence). This CDR3 has 13 amino acids. The CDR3 DNA is TGTGCCAGCAGTTTATCGGCTGTCACTGAAGCTTTCTTT. Translation: CASSLSAVTEAFF.

In its sample, this clone was seen once. The V and J genes are TRBV5-6 and TRBJ1-2, with D possibly being TRBD1 (5 bases). V lost 0 bases and J 4 bases, leaving 19 bases between the germline ends. This CDR3 spans 17 amino acids. Germline V gene lookup returns CDR1 SGHDT and CDR2 YYEEEE. CDR3 region: CASSLEPWGRNSYGYTF. In DNA form, the CDR3 reads TGTGCCAGCAGCTTGGAACCCTGGGGCAGAAACTCCTATGGCTACACCTTC.

The chain has TRBV2 and TRBJ2-1; the D gene is possibly TRBD2 (6 bases). Germline CDR1 SNHLY, CDR2 FYNNEI. V lost 4 bases and J lost 6, with 10 bases in between. The CDR3 runs to 13 residues. Here the CDR3 DNA reads TGTGCCAGCAGTGCGACTAGTGGCAATGAGCAGTTCTTC. This codes for CASSATSGNEQFF. Filled out from reference TRBV2 and TRBJ2-1, the complete variable domain reads EPEVTQTPSHQVTQMGQEVILRCVPISNHLYFYWYRQILGQKVEFLVSFYNNEISEKSEIFDDQFSVERPDGSNFTLKIRSTKLEDSAMYFCASSATSGNEQFFGPGTRLTVL.

The gene calls are TRBV2 and TRBJ2-1; the D gene is possibly TRBD1 (5 bases). There are 14 residues in the CDR3. V lost 4 bases and J lost 5, with 12 bases in between. Germline CDR1 and CDR2: SNHLY and FYNNEI. The CDR3 coding sequence is TGTGCCAGCAGTGCGTTTCAGGGAAACAATGAGCAGTTCTTC. Protein sequence: CASSAFQGNNEQFF.